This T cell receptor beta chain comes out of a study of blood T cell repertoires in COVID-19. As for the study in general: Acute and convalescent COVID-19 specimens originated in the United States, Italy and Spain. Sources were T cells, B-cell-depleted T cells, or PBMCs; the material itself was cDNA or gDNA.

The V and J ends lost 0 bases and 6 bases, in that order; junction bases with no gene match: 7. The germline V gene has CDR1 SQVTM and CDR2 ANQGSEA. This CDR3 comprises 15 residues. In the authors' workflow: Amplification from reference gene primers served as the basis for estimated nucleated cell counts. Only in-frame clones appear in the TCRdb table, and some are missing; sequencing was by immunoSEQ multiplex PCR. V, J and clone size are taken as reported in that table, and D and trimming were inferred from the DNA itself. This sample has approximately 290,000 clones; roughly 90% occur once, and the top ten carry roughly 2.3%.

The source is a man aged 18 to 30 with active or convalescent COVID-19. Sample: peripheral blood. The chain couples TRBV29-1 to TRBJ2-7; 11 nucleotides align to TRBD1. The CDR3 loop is CSVEDPGQGVFEQYF. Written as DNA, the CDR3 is TGCAGCGTTGAAGATCCGGGACAGGGGGTGTTCGAGCAGTACTTC.